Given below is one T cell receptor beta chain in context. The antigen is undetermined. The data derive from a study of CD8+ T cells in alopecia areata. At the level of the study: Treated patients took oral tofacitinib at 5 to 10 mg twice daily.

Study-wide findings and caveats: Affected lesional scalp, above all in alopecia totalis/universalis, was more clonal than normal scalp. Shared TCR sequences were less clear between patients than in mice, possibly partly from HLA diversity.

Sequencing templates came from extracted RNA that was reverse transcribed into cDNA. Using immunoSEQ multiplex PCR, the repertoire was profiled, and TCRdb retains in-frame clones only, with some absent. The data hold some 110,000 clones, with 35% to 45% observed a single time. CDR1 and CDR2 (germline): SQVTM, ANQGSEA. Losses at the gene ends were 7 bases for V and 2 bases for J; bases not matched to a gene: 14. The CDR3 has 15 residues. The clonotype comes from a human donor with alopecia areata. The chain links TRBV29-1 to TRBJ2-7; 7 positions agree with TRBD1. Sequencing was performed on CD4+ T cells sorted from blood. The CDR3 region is CSARPAGGRTYEQYF. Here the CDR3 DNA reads TGCAGCGCCCGCCCCGCAGGGGGTCGGACCTACGAGCAGTACTTC.